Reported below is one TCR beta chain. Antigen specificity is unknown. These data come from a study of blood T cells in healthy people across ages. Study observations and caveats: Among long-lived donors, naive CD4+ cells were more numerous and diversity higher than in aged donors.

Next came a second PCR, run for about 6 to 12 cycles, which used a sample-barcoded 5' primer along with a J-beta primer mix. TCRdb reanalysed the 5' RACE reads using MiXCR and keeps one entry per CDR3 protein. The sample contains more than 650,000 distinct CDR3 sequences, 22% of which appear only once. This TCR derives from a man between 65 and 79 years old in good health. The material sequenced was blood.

As DNA, the CDR3 is TGTGCCAGCAGAGCGGGTTTAGAAGCCTACAATGAGCAGTTCTTC. As protein: CASRAGLEAYNEQFF. The chain couples TRBV6-5 to TRBJ2-1, with D maybe TRBD2 (6 bases). V was shortened by 6 bases and J by 2 bases, with 14 bases between the two germline ends. This CDR3 has 15 residues. Germline-derived CDR1 and CDR2 are MNHEY and SVGAGI.